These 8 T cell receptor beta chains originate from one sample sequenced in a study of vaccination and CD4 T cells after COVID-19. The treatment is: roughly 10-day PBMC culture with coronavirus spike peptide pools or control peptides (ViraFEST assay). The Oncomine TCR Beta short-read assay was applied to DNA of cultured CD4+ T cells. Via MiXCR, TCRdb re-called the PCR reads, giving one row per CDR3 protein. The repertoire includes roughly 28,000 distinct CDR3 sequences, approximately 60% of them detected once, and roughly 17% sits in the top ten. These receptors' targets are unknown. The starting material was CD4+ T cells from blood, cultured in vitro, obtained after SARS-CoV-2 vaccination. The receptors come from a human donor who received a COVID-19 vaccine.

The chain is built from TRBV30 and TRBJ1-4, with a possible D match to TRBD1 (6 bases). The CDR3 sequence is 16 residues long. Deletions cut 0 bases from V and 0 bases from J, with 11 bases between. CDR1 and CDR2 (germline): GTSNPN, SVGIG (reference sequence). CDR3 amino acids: CAWSVRGVATNEKLFF. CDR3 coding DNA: TGTGCCTGGAGTGTTAGGGGGGTTGCAACTAATGAAAAACTGTTTTTT.

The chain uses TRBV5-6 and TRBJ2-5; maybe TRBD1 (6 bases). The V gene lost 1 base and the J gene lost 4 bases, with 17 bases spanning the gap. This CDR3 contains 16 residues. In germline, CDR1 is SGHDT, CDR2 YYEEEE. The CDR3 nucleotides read TGTGCCAGCAGCTTGAATGGGGGCGCAGTGGGAGAGACCCAGTACTTC. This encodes CASSLNGGAVGETQYF.

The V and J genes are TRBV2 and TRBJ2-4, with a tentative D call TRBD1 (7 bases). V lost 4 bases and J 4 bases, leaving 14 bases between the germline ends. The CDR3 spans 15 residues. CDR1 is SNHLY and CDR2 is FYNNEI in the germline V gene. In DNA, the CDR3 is TGTGCCAGCAGTGTGGAGGGGGCGGAGAAAAACATTCAGTACTTC. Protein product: CASSVEGAEKNIQYF. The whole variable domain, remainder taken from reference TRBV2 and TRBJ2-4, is EPEVTQTPSHQVTQMGQEVILRCVPISNHLYFYWYRQILGQKVEFLVSFYNNEISEKSEIFDDQFSVERPDGSNFTLKIRSTKLEDSAMYFCASSVEGAEKNIQYFGAGTRLSVL.

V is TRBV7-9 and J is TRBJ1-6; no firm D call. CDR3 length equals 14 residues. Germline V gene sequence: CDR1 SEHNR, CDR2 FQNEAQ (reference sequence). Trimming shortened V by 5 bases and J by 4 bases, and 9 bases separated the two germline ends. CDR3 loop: CASSASGYNSPLHF. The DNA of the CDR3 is TGTGCCAGCAGCGCCTCCGGGTATAATTCACCCCTCCACTTT.

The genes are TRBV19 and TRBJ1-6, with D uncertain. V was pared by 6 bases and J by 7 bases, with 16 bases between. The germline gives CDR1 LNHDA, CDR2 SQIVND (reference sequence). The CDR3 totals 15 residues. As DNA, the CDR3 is TGTGCCAGTAGAGGCTTTAGCGAGAGGAATTCACCCCTCCACTTT. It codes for CASRGFSERNSPLHF.

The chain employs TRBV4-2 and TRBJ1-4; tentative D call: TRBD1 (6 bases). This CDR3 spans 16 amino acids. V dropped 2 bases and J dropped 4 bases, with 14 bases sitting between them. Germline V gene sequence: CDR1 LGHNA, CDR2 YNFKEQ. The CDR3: CASSQRTTGYNEKLFF. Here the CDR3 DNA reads TGTGCCAGCAGCCAACGAACCACAGGGTATAATGAAAAACTGTTTTTT.

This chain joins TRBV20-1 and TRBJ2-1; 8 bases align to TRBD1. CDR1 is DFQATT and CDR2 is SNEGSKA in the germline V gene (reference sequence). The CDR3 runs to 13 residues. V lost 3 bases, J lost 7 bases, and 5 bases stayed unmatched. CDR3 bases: TGCAGTGCTAGTCGTCAGGGGGCAAATGAGCAGTTCTTC. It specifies CSASRQGANEQFF.

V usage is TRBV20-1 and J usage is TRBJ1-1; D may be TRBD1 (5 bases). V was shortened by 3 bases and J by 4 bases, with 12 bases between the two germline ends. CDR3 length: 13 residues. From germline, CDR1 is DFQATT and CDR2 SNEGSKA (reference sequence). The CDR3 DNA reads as TGCAGTGCTAGGGGGCACAAGAGCACTGAAGCTTTCTTT. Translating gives CSARGHKSTEAFF.